These 6 T cell receptor beta chains were all obtained from the same sample, sequenced in a study of T cells in Graves' hyperthyroidism and ophthalmopathy. The CDR3 regions of TCR beta were amplified from RNA transcripts. A set of HTBI primers served as the primers for a first-round RT-PCR of the TCR CDR3. MiXCR was run by TCRdb on the multiplex PCR reads, yielding one entry per CDR3 protein. The sample records 400,000 to 500,000 distinct CDR3 sequences, 14% being singletons. The source material was blood. These receptors all stem from a woman aged 18-29 years with Graves' hyperthyroidism.

The chain uses TRBV4-2 and TRBJ2-7, with 7 bases lining up with TRBD1. J gave up 3 bases and V 4 bases, and 15 bases lay outside the gene matches. In germline, CDR1 is LGHNA, CDR2 YNFKEQ. The CDR3 has 17 residues. This chain's CDR3 is CASSPRGGIQPFYEQYV. CDR3 nucleotides: TGTGCCAGCAGCCCCCGAGGGGGCATTCAACCCTTCTACGAGCAGTACGTC.

This clonotype was found a few times. J is TRBJ2-7 and V is TRBV29-1; D is perhaps TRBD1 or TRBD2 (5 bases each). Trimming pared 6 bases from V and 2 bases from J, leaving 17 bases between. The CDR3 runs 14 residues. Germline assignment: CDR1 SQVTM and CDR2 ANQGSEA. The CDR3 region has the DNA TGCAGCGTCCCAAAGGGGACGCCACCCTACGAGCAGTACTTC. Protein product: CSVPKGTPPYEQYF.

This clonotype has more than one count but fewer than ten. The rearrangement links TRBV5-1 to TRBJ2-2; D unresolved. Germline values: CDR1 SGHRS, CDR2 YFSETQ. The CDR3 consists of 13 residues. V was trimmed by 9 bases and J by 4 bases, leaving 13 bases between them. CDR3 in DNA: TGCGCCACCGTCAACCCCACCACCGGGGAGCTGTTTTTT. Translation: CATVNPTTGELFF. The whole variable domain, remainder taken from reference TRBV5-1 and TRBJ2-2, is KAGVTQTPRYLIKTRGQQVTLSCSPISGHRSVSWYQQTPGQGLQFLFEYFSETQRNKGNFPGRFSGRQFSNSRSEMNVSTLELGDSALYLCATVNPTTGELFFGEGSRLTVL.

At least ten counts were recorded for this clonotype. The chain links TRBV20-1 to TRBJ2-1; 10 bases are shared with TRBD2. V lost 3 bases and J lost 1; bases outside the gene matches: 12. This CDR3 is 18 amino acids long. Germline V gene data show CDR1 as DFQATT and CDR2 as SNEGSKA (reference sequence). DNA of the CDR3: TGCAGTGCTAGTCCCGCTAGCGGGAGTATGGGATCCTACAATGAGCAGTTCTTC. The encoded protein is CSASPASGSMGSYNEQFF.

This clonotype turned up a few times. For the CDR3, the DNA is TGTGCCACCAGTGGAATATCTGCCCGGGACAGGGGTTTTAATGAGCAGTTCTTC. Its translation: CATSGISARDRGFNEQFF. The chain employs TRBV24-1 and TRBJ2-1, with 10 bases matching TRBD1. The CDR3 sequence is 18 residues long. Trimming removed 5 bases from V and 7 bases from J; junction bases left unmatched: 16. The germline V gene encodes CDR1 KGHDR and CDR2 SFDVKD.

V usage is TRBV6-1 and J usage is TRBJ1-4; perhaps TRBD1 as D (5 bases). V dropped 11 bases and J dropped 5 bases, with 18 bases sitting between them. From germline, CDR1 is MNHNS and CDR2 SASEGT. The CDR3 spans 14 residues. The DNA of the CDR3 is TGTGCCTCCCATCCCGGGACCTGGAATGAAAAACTGTTTTTT. Translation gives CASHPGTWNEKLFF.